The entry below gives a single TCR beta chain sequence along with its context. The sample comes from a study of T cell repertoires in cytomegalovirus infection. Study in general: CMV infection together with matching HLA type was indicated by public TCR beta signatures.

Germline V gene sequence: CDR1 SQVTM, CDR2 ANQGSEA. Trimming removed 4 bases from V and 4 bases from J; junction bases left unmatched: 6. This CDR3 is built from 15 residues. TCRdb itself ran the reads through MiXCR, one entry per CDR3 protein. The data contain some 680,000 distinct CDR3 sequences, about 40% of them seen just once; the ten biggest clones take up under 3.5%. The sequencing input was PBMCs. The sequence was obtained from a human donor in good health (CMV status not recorded). Some clones in this sample may be carry-over from other donors' samples. The rearrangement joins TRBV29-1 to TRBJ2-3; 12 bases line up with TRBD2. This CDR3 reads CSVVRLAGDPDTQYF. CDR3 DNA sequence: TGCAGCGTTGTCCGACTAGCGGGAGACCCAGATACGCAGTATTTT.